The clone carrying this TCR beta chain occurred once. The antigen is undetermined. This entry comes from a study of cytomegalovirus exposure and HLA in healthy donors. The study, taken as a whole, reports: A later analysis showed HLA-associated TCR beta chains outstripping equally common others in clonal expansion. Trimming of TCR beta V- and J-genes showed a link, identified in a later analysis, to a missense DCLRE1C variant.

Researchers ran the PCR with 60 Vbeta and 13 Jbeta primers. Study processing details: In a later analysis, tens of millions of unique TCR beta chains included roughly 11 million shared by two or more donors. Produced via immunoSEQ multiplex PCR; TCRdb's table is partial and in-frame only. V and J calls and clone size are those listed in that table; D and trimming were worked out from the DNA. This table holds fewer than 250,000 clones, roughly 80% found once. V was pared by 2 bases and J by 1 base, with 9 bases between. There are 14 residues in the CDR3. From germline, CDR1 is SGHDT and CDR2 YYEEEE. The sample taken for sequencing was PBMCs. The sequence derives from a man under 40 in good health and CMV-seronegative. The chain joins TRBV5-6 to TRBJ1-1; D gene uncertain. CDR3 in DNA: TGTGCCAGCAGCTTACAATCTTGGAACACTGAAGCTTTCTTT. It codes for CASSLQSWNTEAFF. Using reference TRBV5-6 and TRBJ1-1 for the parts outside the CDR3, the full variable domain is DAGVTQSPTHLIKTRGQQVTLRCSPKSGHDTVSWYQQALGQGPQFIFQYYEEEERQRGNFPDRFSGHQFPNYSSELNVNALLLGDSALYLCASSLQSWNTEAFFGQGTRLTVV.